These 10 T cell receptor beta chains share one sample of origin, sequenced in a study of CD8 T cells in ankylosing spondylitis. The study's findings and limits: Roughly 8 highly homologous variants made up a TCR beta motif that seemed to typify ankylosing spondylitis blood.

From the 5' RACE reads, TCRdb called clonotypes with MiXCR, one entry per CDR3 protein. This sample yields a few hundred thousand distinct CDR3 sequences, of which roughly 13% are seen a single time; about 6.8% belongs to the top ten. What these receptors recognize is not known. Sequences were obtained from blood, either unsorted or a sorted T cell fraction (not recorded which). The receptors derive from a male donor with ankylosing spondylitis.

This clonotype turned up a few times. This chain joins TRBV7-2 and TRBJ2-4, with 9 nucleotides matching TRBD2. V shed 5 bases, J shed 8 bases, and the junction held 4 bases outside the gene matches. From germline, CDR1 is SGHTA and CDR2 FQGNSA. The CDR3 is made up of 13 amino acids. This CDR3 reads CASSPGTSYIQYF. The CDR3 DNA sequence: TGTGCCAGCAGCCCAGGGACTAGCTACATTCAGTACTTC.

This clonotype occurred many times. The chain uses TRBV24-1 and TRBJ2-7; either TRBD1 or TRBD2 may fit D (6 bases each). CDR1 is KGHDR and CDR2 is SFDVKD in the germline V gene. Trimming took off 4 bases at V and 7 bases at J, with 22 bases between the two ends. This CDR3 has 16 amino acids. CDR3: CATSDGGGLALREQYF. The CDR3 coding sequence is TGTGCCACCAGTGACGGAGGGGGGCTAGCTCTCCGGGAGCAGTACTTC.

In its sample, this clonotype was seen a few times. V usage is TRBV2 and J usage is TRBJ2-7; possibly TRBD1 or TRBD2 for D (5 bases each). CDR1 and CDR2 (germline): SNHLY, FYNNEI. This CDR3 is built from 13 residues. V lost 4 bases and J 5 bases, leaving 12 bases between the germline ends. The CDR3 DNA reads TGTGCCAGCAGTGGGACATACGGGGACGAGCAGTACTTC. Encoded protein: CASSGTYGDEQYF.

Only a few counts were recorded for this clonotype. V usage is TRBV9 and J usage is TRBJ2-5; D uncertain. V was trimmed by 4 bases and J by 4 bases, leaving 17 bases between them. This CDR3 region has 15 residues. Germline V gene lookup returns CDR1 SGDLS and CDR2 YYNGEE. CDR3 amino acids: CASSILFGNGETQYF. The DNA for the CDR3 is TGTGCCAGCAGCATACTTTTCGGCAACGGAGAGACCCAGTACTTC.

The chain combines TRBV6-5 with TRBJ1-6; TRBD1 is a possible D gene (6 bases). In germline, CDR1 is MNHEY, CDR2 SVGAGI. V shed 8 bases and J shed 7 bases, with 21 bases lying between them. This CDR3 has 16 amino acids. DNA for the CDR3: TGTGCCAGCGGCTTACAGGGACCGAGCATGAATTCACCCCTCCACTTT. This gives the protein CASGLQGPSMNSPLHF.

The chain uses TRBV20-1 and TRBJ1-2; no clear D. V gave up 5 bases and J gave up 1 base, with 14 bases separating them. This CDR3 is 14 amino acids long. Germline-derived CDR1 and CDR2 are DFQATT and SNEGSKA (reference sequence). CDR3 residues: CSARTAGGNYGYTF. CDR3 sequence (DNA): TGCAGTGCTCGGACGGCTGGTGGTAACTATGGCTACACCTTC.

This chain connects TRBV5-1 to TRBJ2-1; D gene unclear. The CDR3 covers 14 residues. The germline CDR1 and CDR2 sequences are SGHRS and YFSETQ. Trimming removed 7 bases from V and 0 bases from J, with 11 bases in between. CDR3 coding DNA: TGCGCCAGCGGTTCTCAGAGCTCCTACAATGAGCAGTTCTTC. This gives the protein CASGSQSSYNEQFF.

The chain is built from TRBV11-3 and TRBJ2-1; 9 bases align to TRBD2. CDR1 is SGHNT and CDR2 is YENEEA in the germline V gene. The CDR3 extends over 15 amino acids. J was trimmed by 9 bases and V by 3 bases; bases with no gene match: 9. The CDR3 protein is CASSLRVAGVGEQFF. CDR3 DNA sequence: TGTGCCAGCAGCTTGCGGGTAGCGGGAGTGGGTGAGCAGTTCTTC. Looking up the rest from reference TRBV11-3 and TRBJ2-1 gives the full variable domain: EAGVVQSPRYKIIEKKQPVAFWCNPISGHNTLYWYLQNLGQGPELLIRYENEEAVDDSQLPKDRFSAERLKGVDSTLKIQPAELGDSAVYLCASSLRVAGVGEQFFGPGTRLTVL.

Many counts were recorded for this clonotype. The chain uses TRBV12-3 or TRBV12-4 and TRBJ2-5; possibly TRBD2 for D (6 bases). There are 15 residues in the CDR3. V was pared by 3 bases and J by 5 bases, with 16 bases between. CDR3 residues: CASSLGLVASETQYF. The CDR3 DNA is TGTGCCAGCAGTTTGGGACTTGTTGCTTCGGAGACCCAGTACTTC.

The V gene is TRBV12-3 or TRBV12-4, the J gene TRBJ1-2; D is unresolved. This CDR3 contains 13 residues. Between the trimmed V and J ends, which lost 6 bases and 8 bases, there was a span of 16 bases. CDR3 coding DNA: TGTGCCAGCAGCCCTGCCGCCGGGGAAGGCTACACCTTC. As protein: CASSPAAGEGYTF.